This entry describes one T cell receptor (beta chain). The antigen it recognizes is unknown. Base qualities were left out, and no much larger clone turns up one base away. This sample was taken from a study of cytomegalovirus exposure and HLA in healthy donors (TCRdb year 2017). As for the study more broadly: An earlier analysis of several hundred of the donors reported around 280 Gb of sequence data and roughly 120 million unique TCR beta sequences obtained from around 180 million T cells. Typing coverage varied by locus: about 620-640 donors for A, B, C, DRB1 and DQB1; under 550 for DQA1; 600 to 610 for DPA1; around 490 for DPB1. High-throughput TCR immunosequencing, statistical association of individual TCRs with disease status, and machine learning were combined to predict cytomegalovirus infection status. In addition to the first cohort of roughly 700 subjects, a separate validation cohort of approximately 110 different subjects was used. Every discovery cohort repertoire had been produced on one sequencing platform. Alongside the repertoire data, information on donor age, sex, ethnicity and CMV serostatus was compiled. The genetic ancestry cluster associated with self-reported Caucasian donors included around 76% of the roughly 400 genotyped donors. An early release that covered fewer than 750 HLA-typed donors contained 300 to 350 gigabases of sequencing data and around 80 million unique TCR sequences. The study profiled the T cell repertoires of approximately 700 subjects by immunosequencing and related them to cytomegalovirus serostatus. A later analysis re-analyzed previously published TCR beta repertoires from 600 to 850 donors and added high-resolution HLA genotyping to study TCR occurrence patterns. A few DR-DQ haplotypes were treated as single units for association and clustering because of strong linkage in the cohort. Among some 400 genotyped donors of the cohort, an average of approximately 240,000 unique TCR beta nucleotide sequences was sequenced per donor, of which 15% to 20% were non-productive. Rather than using new phenotypic data, the later analysis identified candidate immune exposures from TCR beta sequences and from how often those sequences occurred across donors. The aim of the study was to test whether cataloging public T cell receptors could identify signatures of past pathogen exposure. To decide whether each TCR beta V gene segment behaved as functional or pseudogenic, an earlier analysis of several hundred of the donors relied on high-throughput TCR beta sequencing. Genome-wide SNP genotypes for about three fifths of the 666 donors were used in a later genetic analysis, which treated that subset as a discovery cohort. Class I and class II HLA loci were covered by the typing at four-digit resolution. Study-level results and caveats: Compared with equally common non-associated chains, HLA-associated TCR beta chains in a later analysis were more clonally expanded and had lower generation probabilities. According to a later analysis, parvovirus B19, influenza, CMV and Epstein-Barr virus appeared linked to several top co-occurrence clusters. At a false discovery rate of 0.05, a later analysis linked under 20,000 TCR beta sequences to specific HLA alleles. Sequencing depth was assumed to be roughly uniform across donors in the presence/absence analyses, though that assumption may not hold. A later analysis found that TCR association rates varied across HLA loci, with DRB1 alleles showing the most associated TCRs and HLA-C alleles the fewest. In this cohort, only TCR beta chains were sequenced, and detectable features were limited by the absence of alpha or paired-chain data. V-gene and J-gene trimming of TCR beta chains was associated with a missense DCLRE1C variant in a later genetic analysis, and the association was replicated in an independent cohort. Compared with the approximately 670-donor mean, donors in an Asian-associated ancestry cluster had fewer N-insertions in productive TCRs, according to a later genetic analysis. Across donors, most TCR sequences were observed very rarely, whereas some public TCRs were present in many individuals. Because some donors lacked HLA typing at each locus, the association tests relied only on the typed subset. Cytomegalovirus status was reported to be diagnosed by the classifier with high specificity and sensitivity in both the original and validation cohorts. The sequencing pipeline was judged likely to have produced a cluster of highly shared sequence variants as a technical artifact. An earlier analysis of approximately 600 of the donors showed that most TCR beta V segments appeared in productive rearrangements either about 87% or about 30% of the time, which broadly matched IMGT annotations. The earlier analysis of approximately 560 of the donors excluded roughly 17 rarely observed V segments, including chromosome 9 orphons, because counts were too low. A further reported finding was that TCR beta sequences accurately predicted the HLA-A and HLA-B alleles for most subjects in the first cohort. Immune exposure information for the cohort was limited to CMV serostatus. In vitro tests confirmed that three of the cytomegalovirus-associated TCR beta chains recognize cytomegalovirus antigens. A total of fewer than 200 TCR beta chains were listed by the study as associated with cytomegalovirus. A later analysis found that most CMV-associated TCR beta chains appeared HLA-restricted, with HLA associations seemingly driven largely by CMV exposure. According to the authors, the approach could potentially be generalized to other disease states and immunological phenotypes. Linkage disequilibrium might explain the correlated functional status among segregating V segments, but an unknown experimental factor could not be ruled out. Strong co-occurrence of HLA alleles, especially DR and DQ, made assigning TCR associations to individual alleles difficult.

The library was prepared using the immunoSEQ multiplex PCR assay. For the multiplex PCR, a mixture combining 60 forward primers for TCR Vbeta segments and 13 reverse primers for TCR Jbeta segments was used. Amplification of the CDR3 region of rearranged TCR beta genes was performed with a multiplex PCR assay on genomic DNA. Amplified TCR beta libraries were sequenced as 87-base-pair reads on the Illumina HiSeq System. The original methods were these. Across the 700 or so repertoires, a later analysis counted tens of millions of unique TCR beta chains, 9.5 million to 12 million of which were shared by at least two donors. To remove PCR and sequencing errors, raw reads were error-corrected and collapsed into unique sequences using a nearest-neighbor algorithm that merged closely related sequences. To assign V, D and J gene segments, CDR3 sequences were aligned to IMGT reference sequences. For a sequence to be retained, a match of at least six nucleotides was required to both a V gene segment and a J gene segment. A rearrangement was called productive if the CDR3 had no stop codons and remained in frame with V and J, and every other rearrangement was called non-productive. CDR3 was defined by IMGT convention, running from the second conserved V-encoded cysteine to the conserved J-encoded phenylalanine. In an earlier analysis of around 570 of the donors, sequences lacking an unambiguous match to a single V gene segment were excluded. In an earlier analysis of approximately 610 of the donors, V segments were called functional above 56.7% productive rearrangements and were called segregating when the between-donor standard deviation exceeded 5%. To diagnose cytomegalovirus status from the catalog of TCR beta chain sequences, a statistical classification framework was built. In a later analysis, TCR nucleotide sequences were compared against IMGT/GENE-DB human TR gene sequences so that V and J genes could be assigned. A later analysis assigned CDR3 sequences and most-parsimonious VDJ recombination scenarios with the TCRdist pipeline. A later analysis defined each TCR beta chain by its CDR3 amino acid sequence plus V-gene family, and excluded reads lacking a unique V-gene family. To address suspected cross-contamination and a sequencing artifact, a later analysis removed 592 highly shared, low-generation-probability nucleotide sequences. In a later analysis, a clonal expansion index for each public chain was calculated from normalized within-repertoire ranks of inferred template counts. In a later analysis, generation probabilities were computed with a VDJ recombination model fitted to out-of-frame rearrangements, and the resulting probabilities were checked against IGoR. Hypergeometric tests were used in a later analysis to score TCR-TCR, TCR-HLA and TCR-CMV co-occurrence, with a repertoire-size bias correction applied to the TCR pairs. A later analysis estimated false discovery rates by permuting HLA or CMV assignments 20 times. In a later analysis, co-occurring TCRs were grouped using DBSCAN, with TCRdist sequence similarity added in when clustering inside HLA-allele-positive subsets. For co-occurrence clustering, repertoires with fewer than 30,000 or more than 120,000 public chains were excluded, along with roughly five repertoires with anomalous nucleotide sharing. TCRdb took this table from immuneACCESS and kept in-frame rearrangements with V and J called. Such tables lack part of the clones; where checked against another copy, unresolved V genes explain under half of the gap, and the rest is unexplained. V, J and clone size reflect that table, while D and trimming were determined from the DNA. The sample data list fewer than 200,000 clones, and more than 85% of these were observed just once. Of the sample, around 0.21% falls within the top ten clones.

The cohort consisted of 600 or so healthy bone marrow donors. All cohort members were sampled while nominally healthy, although unrecorded immune exposures were likely present. The donor tested CMV seronegative, placing the donor among the roughly 350 seronegative members of the cohort. A peripheral blood sample was provided by each donor, and peripheral blood mononuclear cells were used for TCR beta sequencing. The Qiagen DNeasy Blood Extraction Kit was used to extract genomic DNA from the blood cell samples. The sample consisted of PBMCs. This clonotype was sampled from a girl less than two years old in good health and CMV-seronegative.

The CDR3 amino acid sequence is: CASSPMALQSGRGGNTIYF. The base sequence is TGTGCCAGCTCACCAATGGCGCTCCAAAGTGGCAGGGGTGGAAACACCATATATTTT. The V and J genes are TRBV18 and TRBJ1-3; TRBD1 could be the D gene, as 6 bases match. For CDR1 and CDR2, the germline V gene lists KGHSH and LQKENI. The junction shows trimming of 2 bases on V and 3 bases on J, plus 23 bases between the germline ends. Reading from cysteine to phenylalanine, the CDR3 counts 19 amino acids. Left in the record is the CDR3 DNA by itself, 57 bases read in frame from the first base.